This T cell receptor beta chain was profiled in a study of response to subunit inactivated influenza vaccine (dated by TCRdb to the late 2010s). Background for the entire study: To follow how T cells responded to a trivalent subunit inactivated influenza vaccine, the researchers relied on deep quantitative profiling of the T cell receptor repertoire.

Reading from cysteine to phenylalanine, the CDR3 counts 16 amino acids. Solely the CDR3 DNA is kept, with 48 bases framed from the first base. V was cut back by 3 bases and J by 7 bases, leaving a gap of 18 bases between them. In the germline V gene, CDR1 corresponds to LGHNA and CDR2 to YSLEER. The study at large found these results: It was suggested by the authors that each seasonal influenza vaccination may recruit only a limited number of new T cells.

What the time point label conveys for this sample: around 45 days after influenza vaccine administration. Libraries were built with RT-PCR. Sequencer: Illumina HiSeq 2500. The public sequencing data were trimmed at Q25 with fastp and processed into clonotypes with MiXCR by TCRdb, which kept only in-frame beta chains. Identical CDR3 protein sequences are pooled into one entry, listed with their most common genes and DNA. Present in this sample are hundreds of thousands of distinct CDR3 sequences, 9.5% to 13% of which were seen just once. Of the sample, over 9.5% is held by the ten largest clones. A few counts support this clonotype. The specificity of this receptor is unknown. The record has no base qualities; no much larger clone is one base away.

The chain employs TRBV4-3 and TRBJ2-2; no D gene is confidently identified. Source: PBMCs from blood, taken around seven weeks after vaccination. This receptor was identified in a man aged 50 or older who received an inactivated influenza vaccine. Donor details come from another sample of the same person, matched by shared clones. The CDR3 reads CASSQRLVYSGGELFF. The nucleotide sequence reads as follows: TGCGCCAGCAGCCAGAGGCTAGTCTATTCGGGCGGGGAGCTGTTTTTT.